The 18 T cell receptor beta chains below were found in one sample sequenced in a study of shared clonotypes between healthy human individuals. Measured with immunoSEQ multiplex PCR; TCRdb has only the in-frame clones, and not every one. This sample has millions of clones; roughly 94% occur once, and the top ten carry roughly 0.13%. Sequenced input: naive CD4+ T cells sorted from blood. Noted subset: CD45RA+ positively selected. These receptors were collected from a man aged 18-30 years in good health.

The chain joins TRBV2 to TRBJ2-7; tentatively, D is TRBD2 (6 bases). The V gene lost 7 bases and the J gene lost 0 bases, with 13 bases spanning the gap. This CDR3 is built from 14 residues. Germline V CDR1 and CDR2: SNHLY, FYNNEI. The CDR3 spells CASKGGPSSYEQYF. The CDR3 DNA reads as TGTGCCAGCAAAGGAGGGCCCAGCTCCTACGAGCAGTACTTC.

The gene calls are TRBV6-1 and TRBJ1-5; 7 bases map to TRBD1. J lost 4 bases, V lost 9 bases, and 6 bases had no gene match. In germline, CDR1 is MNHNS, CDR2 SASEGT. The CDR3 covers 13 residues. The CDR3 DNA is TGTGCCAGTACCGGGACAGAAAATCAGCCCCAGCATTTT. Translation: CASTGTENQPQHF.

The rearrangement links TRBV9 to TRBJ1-2; possible D gene TRBD1, 6 bases. V was clipped by 0 bases and J by 8 bases, with 23 bases between them. CDR3 length equals 17 residues. CDR1 and CDR2 from the germline V gene are SGDLS and YYNGEE. CDR3 amino acids: CASSVGLRGTAEFGYTF. The CDR3 DNA sequence: TGTGCCAGCAGCGTAGGATTGAGGGGGACGGCCGAGTTCGGCTACACCTTC.

This clone is a singleton in its sample. The chain has TRBV7-2 and TRBJ1-5, with TRBD1 as a possible D gene (5 bases). Germline V lookup: CDR1 SGHTA, CDR2 FQGNSA. The CDR3 has 15 residues. The V end was cut by 0 bases, the J end by 7 bases, with 13 bases between. CDR3 DNA: TGTGCCAGCAGCTTAGCGGCCCCCGGGACCCAGCCCCAGCATTTT. Its translation: CASSLAAPGTQPQHF.

The CDR3 DNA reads as TGTGCCAGTAGTATAGCCGGGAGGGCCCCGGCCGACGTCGAGCAGTTCTTC. Amino acid sequence: CASSIAGRAPADVEQFF. The chain combines TRBV19 with TRBJ2-1; the match to TRBD2 covers 8 bases. The CDR3 totals 17 residues. CDR1 LNHDA and CDR2 SQIVND come from the germline V gene (reference sequence). Losses at the gene ends were 1 base for V and 10 bases for J; bases not matched to a gene: 15. Together with reference TRBV19 and TRBJ2-1, the CDR3 gives the full variable domain: DGGITQSPKYLFRKEGQNVTLSCEQNLNHDAMYWYRQDPGQGLRLIYYSQIVNDFQKGDIAEGYSVSREKKESFPLTVTSAQKNPTAFYLCASSIAGRAPADVEQFFGPGTRLTVL.

The chain has TRBV10-1 and TRBJ2-3; unclear D gene. The CDR3 covers 13 residues. Germline V CDR1 and CDR2: WNHNN, SYGVQD (reference sequence). The germline V and J ends were trimmed by 4 bases and 6 bases, with 11 bases remaining between them. CDR3 residues: CASSVQARDTQYF. Written as DNA, the CDR3 is TGCGCCAGCAGTGTTCAAGCAAGGGATACGCAGTATTTT.

The gene calls are TRBV11-3 and TRBJ1-4; 12 nucleotides align to TRBD1. The CDR3 length is 12 residues. V shed 11 bases and J 8 bases; nucleotides not matched to a gene: 3. The germline V gene encodes CDR1 SGHNT and CDR2 YENEEA. The CDR3 protein is CAGTGGCEKLFF. The CDR3 nucleotides are TGTGCCGGGACAGGGGGCTGCGAAAAACTGTTTTTT. Based on the CDR3 plus reference TRBV11-3 and TRBJ1-4, the full variable domain is EAGVVQSPRYKIIEKKQPVAFWCNPISGHNTLYWYLQNLGQGPELLIRYENEEAVDDSQLPKDRFSAERLKGVDSTLKIQPAELGDSAVYLCAGTGGCEKLFFGSGTQLSVL.

This clone was observed a single time. V is TRBV5-1 and J is TRBJ2-7, with 9 nucleotides matching TRBD2. Germline-derived CDR1 and CDR2 are SGHRS and YFSETQ. Trimming cost V 4 bases and J 1 base; bases outside gene matches: 6. The CDR3 spans 15 residues. The CDR3 DNA reads as TGCGCCAGCAGCCAAACGACTAGCGGATCCTACGAGCAGTACTTC. Protein: CASSQTTSGSYEQYF.

The chain recombines TRBV28 with TRBJ1-2; no reliable D call. The CDR3 contains 14 residues. The germline CDR1 and CDR2 sequences are MDHEN and SYDVKM. The V end was cut by 2 bases, the J end by 8 bases, with 15 bases between. The CDR3 DNA reads TGTGCCAGCAGTTTACCCAGTTCACCTCAGGGCTACACCTTC. This encodes CASSLPSSPQGYTF.

V usage is TRBV9 and J usage is TRBJ2-2; the D gene is possibly TRBD1 (5 bases). CDR1 is SGDLS and CDR2 is YYNGEE in the germline V gene. The CDR3 loop spans 16 amino acids. The V end was cut by 0 bases, the J end by 1 base, with 10 bases between. The CDR3 sequence is CASSVEAGMNTGELFF. The CDR3 DNA sequence: TGTGCCAGCAGCGTAGAGGCAGGGATGAACACCGGGGAGCTGTTTTTT.

Regarding this clone: One end of the junction varies from germline; a read error may be responsible. The chain couples TRBV7-7 to TRBJ2-3; 10 bases are shared with TRBD2. This CDR3 comprises 15 residues. Per the germline V gene, CDR1 is SSHAT and CDR2 is FNYEAQ (reference sequence). The CDR3 is CASSSGSGRTDTQYF. CDR3 bases: TGTGCTAGCAGCTCTGGTAGCGGGAGGACAGATACGCAGTATTTT. Drawing the rest from reference TRBV7-7 and TRBJ2-3, the complete variable domain is GAGVSQSPRYKVTKRGQDVTLRCDPISSHATLYWYQQALGQGPEFLTYFNYEAQPDKSGLPSDRFSAERPEGSISTLTIQRTEQRDSAMYRCASSSGSGRTDTQYFGPGTRLTVL.

The chain has TRBV10-3 and TRBJ2-5; D possibly corresponds to TRBD1 (5 bases). Germline CDR1 is ENHRY and CDR2 is SYGVKD. Trimming cost V 0 bases and J 4 bases, with 6 bases left between them. The CDR3 runs to 13 residues. CDR3: CAISESQGETQYF. The CDR3 nucleotides read TGTGCCATCAGTGAGTCGCAGGGAGAGACCCAGTACTTC.

J is TRBJ2-1 and V is TRBV2; no clear D gene. CDR1 and CDR2 from the germline V gene are SNHLY and FYNNEI. The CDR3 is 15 residues long. The ends were cut back, 3 bases at V and 2 bases at J, with 11 bases in the middle. CDR3 protein: CASSDPTRTYNEQFF. The CDR3 nucleotides read TGTGCCAGCAGTGATCCCACGCGCACCTACAATGAGCAGTTCTTC.

The chain carries TRBV5-1 and TRBJ1-1; D is undetermined. This CDR3 contains 14 residues. The V end was cut by 4 bases, the J end by 8 bases, with 18 bases between. CDR1 SGHRS and CDR2 YFSETQ come from the germline V gene. CDR3 protein: CASSQMGREGEAFF. CDR3 DNA sequence: TGCGCCAGCAGCCAGATGGGGAGGGAGGGAGAAGCTTTCTTT. The entire variable domain, with the rest obtained from reference TRBV5-1 and TRBJ1-1, is as follows: KAGVTQTPRYLIKTRGQQVTLSCSPISGHRSVSWYQQTPGQGLQFLFEYFSETQRNKGNFPGRFSGRQFSNSRSEMNVSTLELGDSALYLCASSQMGREGEAFFGQGTRLTVV.

About this clone itself: This clone may be a read error of a much larger clone one base away. The chain recombines TRBV7-2 with TRBJ2-7; 11 bases fit TRBD1. Germline-derived CDR1 and CDR2 are SGHTA and FQGNSA. V was pared by 5 bases and J by 3 bases, with 6 bases of the junction left unmatched. The CDR3 loop spans 15 amino acids. CDR3 bases: TGTGCCAGCAGCCCAACCGGGACAGGGGGCTACGAGCAGTACTTC. Translating gives CASSPTGTGGYEQYF.

The gene calls are TRBV6-6 and TRBJ2-7; possible D gene TRBD1, 6 bases. The CDR3 consists of 14 residues. Germline V gene sequence: CDR1 MNHNY, CDR2 SVGAGI (reference sequence). V gave up 7 bases and J gave up 0 bases, with 13 bases separating them. In DNA form, the CDR3 reads TGTGCCAGCACATACCGGGACACCTCCTACGAGCAGTACTTC. It specifies CASTYRDTSYEQYF.

Concerning this clone itself: In the same sample, other DNA sequences code for this CDR3. The chain links TRBV10-1 to TRBJ2-3, with a tentative D call TRBD2 (5 bases). In germline, CDR1 is WNHNN, CDR2 SYGVQD (reference sequence). Trimming took 2 bases from V and 5 from J, leaving 5 bases between them. CDR3 length: 12 residues. CDR3 DNA sequence: TGCGCCAGCAGTGAGCGGGGAGATACGCAGTATTTT. Protein sequence: CASSERGDTQYF.

The chain employs TRBV11-2 and TRBJ1-6; a possible D gene is TRBD1 (5 bases). CDR1 SGHAT and CDR2 FQNNGV come from the germline V gene. This CDR3 contains 14 residues. The ends were cut back, 8 bases at V and 6 bases at J, with 14 bases in the middle. The DNA of the CDR3 is TGTGCCAGCTGCAATCCACAGGCTAATTCACCCCTCCACTTT. It codes for CASCNPQANSPLHF.